The entry below gives a single T cell receptor beta chain sequence along with its context. The germline V gene encodes CDR1 KGHSH and CDR2 LQKENI. Trimming at V came to 5 bases and at J to 4 bases, leaving 9 bases not matched to a gene. This CDR3 is built from 15 residues. This sample is drawn from a study of blood T cell repertoires in COVID-19. Study-wide context: COVID-19 samples collected from the United States, Italy and Spain covered acute and convalescent phases. PBMCs, B-cell-depleted T cells, or T cells were the source of the cDNA or gDNA that made up the material.

In the authors' workflow: Amplification with reference gene primers provided the estimates of nucleated cell counts. Repertoires were generated with immunoSEQ multiplex PCR, while TCRdb's copy carries only in-frame clones and drops some. The V and J calls and clone size were taken over from that table, and D and trimming were inferred from the DNA. Among around 57,000 clones listed, roughly 84% were seen once. The sequence was collected from a woman in her 70s with acute or convalescent COVID-19. Sequenced material: peripheral blood. This sequence joins TRBV18 and TRBJ1-2; 8 bases line up with TRBD1. The CDR3 bases are TGTGCCAGCTCAAATACGACAGGGGCCTTCTATGGCTACACCTTC. Encoded protein: CASSNTTGAFYGYTF.